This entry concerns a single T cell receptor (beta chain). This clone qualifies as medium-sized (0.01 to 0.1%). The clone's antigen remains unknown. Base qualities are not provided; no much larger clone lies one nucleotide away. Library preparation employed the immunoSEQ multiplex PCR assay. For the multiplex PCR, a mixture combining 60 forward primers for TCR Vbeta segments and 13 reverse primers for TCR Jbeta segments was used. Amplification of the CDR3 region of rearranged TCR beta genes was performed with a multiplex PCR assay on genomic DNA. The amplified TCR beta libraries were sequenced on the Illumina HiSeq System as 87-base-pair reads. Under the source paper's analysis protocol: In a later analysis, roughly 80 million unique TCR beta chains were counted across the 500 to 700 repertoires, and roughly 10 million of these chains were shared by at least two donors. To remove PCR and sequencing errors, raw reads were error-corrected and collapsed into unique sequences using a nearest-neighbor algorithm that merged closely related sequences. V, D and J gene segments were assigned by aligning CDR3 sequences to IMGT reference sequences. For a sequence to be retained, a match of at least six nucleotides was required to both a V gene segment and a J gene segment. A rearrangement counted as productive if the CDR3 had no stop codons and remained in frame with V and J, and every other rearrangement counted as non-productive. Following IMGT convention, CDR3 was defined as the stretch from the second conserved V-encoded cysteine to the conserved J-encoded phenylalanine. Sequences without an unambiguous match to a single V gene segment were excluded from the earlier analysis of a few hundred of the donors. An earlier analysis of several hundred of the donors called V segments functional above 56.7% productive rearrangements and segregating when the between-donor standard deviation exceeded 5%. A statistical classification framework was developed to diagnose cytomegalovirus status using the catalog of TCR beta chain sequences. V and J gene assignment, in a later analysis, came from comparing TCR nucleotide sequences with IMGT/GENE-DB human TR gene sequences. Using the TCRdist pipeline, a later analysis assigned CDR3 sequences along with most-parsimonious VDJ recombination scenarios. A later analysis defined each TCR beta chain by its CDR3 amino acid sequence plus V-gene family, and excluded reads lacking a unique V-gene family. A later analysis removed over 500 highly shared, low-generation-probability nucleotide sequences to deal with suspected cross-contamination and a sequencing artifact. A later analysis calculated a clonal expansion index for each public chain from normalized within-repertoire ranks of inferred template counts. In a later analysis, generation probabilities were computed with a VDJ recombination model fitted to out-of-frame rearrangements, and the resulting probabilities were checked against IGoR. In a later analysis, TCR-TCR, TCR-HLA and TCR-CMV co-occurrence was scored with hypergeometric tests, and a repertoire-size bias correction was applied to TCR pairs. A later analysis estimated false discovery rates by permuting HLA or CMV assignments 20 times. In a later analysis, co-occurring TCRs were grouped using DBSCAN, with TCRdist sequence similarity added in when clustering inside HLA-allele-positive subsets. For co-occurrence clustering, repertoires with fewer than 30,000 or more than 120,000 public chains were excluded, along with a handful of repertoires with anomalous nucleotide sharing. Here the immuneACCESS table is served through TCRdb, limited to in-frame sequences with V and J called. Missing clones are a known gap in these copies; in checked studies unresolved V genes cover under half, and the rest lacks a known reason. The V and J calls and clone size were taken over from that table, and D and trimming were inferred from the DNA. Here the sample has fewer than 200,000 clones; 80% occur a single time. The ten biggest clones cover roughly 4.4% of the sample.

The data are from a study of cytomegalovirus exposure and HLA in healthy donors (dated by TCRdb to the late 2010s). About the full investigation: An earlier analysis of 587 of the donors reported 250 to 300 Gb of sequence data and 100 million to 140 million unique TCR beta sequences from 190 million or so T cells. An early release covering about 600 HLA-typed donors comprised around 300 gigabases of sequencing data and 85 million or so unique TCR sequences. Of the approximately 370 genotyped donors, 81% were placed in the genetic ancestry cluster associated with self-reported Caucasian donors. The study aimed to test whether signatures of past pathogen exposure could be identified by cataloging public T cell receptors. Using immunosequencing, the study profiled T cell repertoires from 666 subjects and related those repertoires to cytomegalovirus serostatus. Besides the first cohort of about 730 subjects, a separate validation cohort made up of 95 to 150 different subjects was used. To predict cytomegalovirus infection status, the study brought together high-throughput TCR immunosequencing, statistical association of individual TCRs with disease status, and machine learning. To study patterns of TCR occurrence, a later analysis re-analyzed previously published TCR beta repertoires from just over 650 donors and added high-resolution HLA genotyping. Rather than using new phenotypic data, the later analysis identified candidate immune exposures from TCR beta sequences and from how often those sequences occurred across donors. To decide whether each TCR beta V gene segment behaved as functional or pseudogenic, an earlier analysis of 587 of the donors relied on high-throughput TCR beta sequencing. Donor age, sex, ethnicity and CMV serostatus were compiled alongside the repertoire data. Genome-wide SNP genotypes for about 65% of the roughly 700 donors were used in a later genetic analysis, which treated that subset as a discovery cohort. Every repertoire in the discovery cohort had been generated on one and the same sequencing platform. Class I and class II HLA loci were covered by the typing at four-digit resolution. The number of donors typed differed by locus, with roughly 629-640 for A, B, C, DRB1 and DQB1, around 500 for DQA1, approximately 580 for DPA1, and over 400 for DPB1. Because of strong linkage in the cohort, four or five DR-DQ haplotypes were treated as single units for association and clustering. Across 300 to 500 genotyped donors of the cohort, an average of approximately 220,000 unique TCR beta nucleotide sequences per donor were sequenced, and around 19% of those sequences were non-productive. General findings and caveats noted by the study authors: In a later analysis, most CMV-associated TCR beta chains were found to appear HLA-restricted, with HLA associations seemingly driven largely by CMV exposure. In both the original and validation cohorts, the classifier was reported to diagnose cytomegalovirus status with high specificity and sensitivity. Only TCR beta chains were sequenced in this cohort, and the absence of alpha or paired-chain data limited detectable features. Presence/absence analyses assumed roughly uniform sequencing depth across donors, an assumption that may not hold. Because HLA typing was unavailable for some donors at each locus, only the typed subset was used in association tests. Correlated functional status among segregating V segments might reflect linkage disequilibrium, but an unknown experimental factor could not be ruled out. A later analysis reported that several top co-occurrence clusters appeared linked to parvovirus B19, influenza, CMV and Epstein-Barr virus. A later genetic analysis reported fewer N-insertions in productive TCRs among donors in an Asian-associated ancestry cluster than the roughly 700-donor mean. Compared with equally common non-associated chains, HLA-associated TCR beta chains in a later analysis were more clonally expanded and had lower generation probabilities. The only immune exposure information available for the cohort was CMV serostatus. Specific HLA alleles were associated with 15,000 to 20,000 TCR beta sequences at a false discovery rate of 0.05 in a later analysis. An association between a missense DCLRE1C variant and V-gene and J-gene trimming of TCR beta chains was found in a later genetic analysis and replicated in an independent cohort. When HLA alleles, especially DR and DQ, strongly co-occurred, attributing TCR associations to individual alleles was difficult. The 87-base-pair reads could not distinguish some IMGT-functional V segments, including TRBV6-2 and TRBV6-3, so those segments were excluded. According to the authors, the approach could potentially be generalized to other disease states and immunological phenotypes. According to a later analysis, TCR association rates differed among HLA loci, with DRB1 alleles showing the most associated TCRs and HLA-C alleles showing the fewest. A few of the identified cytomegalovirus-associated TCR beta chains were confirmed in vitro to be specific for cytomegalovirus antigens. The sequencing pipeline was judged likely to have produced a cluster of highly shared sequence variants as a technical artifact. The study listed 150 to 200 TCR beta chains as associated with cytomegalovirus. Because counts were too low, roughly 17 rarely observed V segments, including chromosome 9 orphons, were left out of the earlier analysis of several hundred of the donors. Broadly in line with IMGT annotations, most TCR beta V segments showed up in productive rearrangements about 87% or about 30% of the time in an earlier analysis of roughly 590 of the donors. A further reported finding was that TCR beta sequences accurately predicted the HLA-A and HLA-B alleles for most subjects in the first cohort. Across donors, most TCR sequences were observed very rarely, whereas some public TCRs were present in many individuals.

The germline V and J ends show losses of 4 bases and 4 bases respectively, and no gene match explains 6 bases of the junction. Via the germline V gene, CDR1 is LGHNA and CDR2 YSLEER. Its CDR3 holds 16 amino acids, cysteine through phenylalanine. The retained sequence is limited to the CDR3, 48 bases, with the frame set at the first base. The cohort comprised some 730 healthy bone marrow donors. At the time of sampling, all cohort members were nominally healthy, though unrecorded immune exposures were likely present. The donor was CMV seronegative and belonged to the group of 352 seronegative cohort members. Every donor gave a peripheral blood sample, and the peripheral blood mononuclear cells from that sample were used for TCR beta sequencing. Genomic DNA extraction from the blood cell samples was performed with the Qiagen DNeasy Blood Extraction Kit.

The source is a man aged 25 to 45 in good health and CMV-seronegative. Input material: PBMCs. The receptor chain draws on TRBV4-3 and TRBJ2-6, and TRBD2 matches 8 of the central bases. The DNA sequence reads TGCGCCAGCAGCCCAGGCGGGGGGACCGGGGCCAACGTCCTGACTTTC. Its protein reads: CASSPGGGTGANVLTF.